Listed here are 26 T cell receptor beta chains from one sample, sequenced in a study of blood T cell repertoires in COVID-19. Using immunoSEQ multiplex PCR, the repertoire was profiled, and TCRdb retains in-frame clones only, with some absent. The sample holds more than 250,000 clones; about 80% are singletons and the top ten take 8% to 9.5%. Sequencing used peripheral blood. The receptors derive from a human donor in a cohort sampled during active COVID-19.

This clone was recorded only once. The chain combines TRBV2 with TRBJ2-2, with 8 positions matching TRBD2. Looked up from germline, CDR1 is SNHLY and CDR2 is FYNNEI. With V trimmed by 3 bases and J by 1 base, 4 bases remained unmatched. This CDR3 is built from 16 residues. Here the CDR3 reads CASSDGSGRNTGELFF. The CDR3 bases are TGTGCCAGCAGTGACGGAAGCGGGAGGAACACCGGGGAGCTGTTTTTT.

The rearrangement joins TRBV20-1 to TRBJ1-1; possibly TRBD1 for D (6 bases). The V end lost 2 bases, the J end lost 11 bases, and 12 bases lay between the germline ends. CDR1 and CDR2 from the germline V gene are DFQATT and SNEGSKA (reference sequence). The CDR3 is 11 amino acids. As DNA, the CDR3 is TGCAGTGCTAGAAAAACAGGGTTGGCTTTCTTT. It codes for CSARKTGLAFF.

The chain is built from TRBV27 and TRBJ1-2; TRBD1 might be the D (6 bases). Germline V gene data show CDR1 as MNHEY and CDR2 as SMNVEV (reference sequence). The CDR3 is 13 residues long. V lost 6 bases and J 4 bases, leaving 12 bases between the germline ends. In DNA, the CDR3 is TGTGCCAGCAGCCCCGGCAGGGGCTATGGCTACACCTTC. This codes for CASSPGRGYGYTF.

Of note for this clone: The sample has other DNA sequences that encode this CDR3 too. The J gene is TRBJ1-5, the V gene TRBV7-2, with a tentative D call TRBD1 (6 bases). V lost 2 bases and J 4 bases, leaving 6 bases between the germline ends. CDR1 SGHTA and CDR2 FQGNSA come from the germline V gene. This CDR3 region has 13 residues. CDR3 in DNA: TGTGCCAGCAGCTTACAGGGGAATCAGCCCCAGCATTTT. It encodes CASSLQGNQPQHF. The full variable domain, its missing parts supplied by reference TRBV7-2 and TRBJ1-5, is GAGVSQSPSNKVTEKGKDVELRCDPISGHTALYWYRQSLGQGLEFLIYFQGNSAPDKSGLPSDRFSAERTGGSVSTLTIQRTQQEDSAVYLCASSLQGNQPQHFGDGTRLSIL.

This clone was seen many times. This sample includes further DNA sequences coding for the same CDR3. The chain combines TRBV7-9 with TRBJ2-6, with TRBD1 matching 11 bases. V gave up 7 bases and J gave up 3 bases; unmatched junction bases: 14. CDR3 length: 19 amino acids. Germline assignment: CDR1 SEHNR and CDR2 FQNEAQ (reference sequence). DNA of the CDR3: TGTGCCAGCACCGAGACGGGGACAGGGGGATTTGGTGGGGCCAACGTCCTGACTTTC. Translation gives CASTETGTGGFGGANVLTF.

V is TRBV28 and J is TRBJ2-1; a weak D match, TRBD2 (5 bases). Germline V gene data show CDR1 as MDHEN and CDR2 as SYDVKM. This CDR3 has 15 residues. Deletions cut 2 bases from V and 6 bases from J, with 14 bases between. CDR3 sequence reads: CASSLPLASRNEQFF. The CDR3 nucleotides are TGTGCCAGCAGTTTACCCCTGGCTAGCCGCAATGAGCAGTTCTTC.

The J gene is TRBJ1-2, the V gene TRBV5-6; maybe TRBD1 (6 bases). The V and J ends lost 5 bases and 4 bases respectively, with 15 bases between them. The CDR3 covers 14 residues. Germline values: CDR1 SGHDT, CDR2 YYEEEE. The CDR3, as DNA: TGTGCCAGCAGGGGGGTGCAGGGGAGCTATGGCTACACCTTC. Translated: CASRGVQGSYGYTF.

V and J are TRBV5-1 and TRBJ2-3; possible D gene TRBD1, 6 bases. The germline gives CDR1 SGHRS, CDR2 YFSETQ. Trimming shortened V by 0 bases and J by 6 bases, and 20 bases separated the two germline ends. The length of the CDR3 is 17 residues. The CDR3 protein is CASSLAFVHRAEDTQYF. In nucleotides, the CDR3 is TGCGCCAGCAGCTTGGCCTTCGTCCACAGGGCCGAGGATACGCAGTATTTT. The complete variable domain, with remaining parts taken from reference TRBV5-1 and TRBJ2-3, reads KAGVTQTPRYLIKTRGQQVTLSCSPISGHRSVSWYQQTPGQGLQFLFEYFSETQRNKGNFPGRFSGRQFSNSRSEMNVSTLELGDSALYLCASSLAFVHRAEDTQYFGPGTRLTVL.

The chain has TRBV5-6 and TRBJ2-5; D uncertain. Per the germline V gene, CDR1 is SGHDT and CDR2 is YYEEEE. CDR3 size: 14 residues. Trimming took off 4 bases at V and 2 bases at J, with 12 bases between the two ends. CDR3: CASSPQTPQETQYF. For the CDR3, the DNA is TGTGCCAGCAGCCCACAGACCCCTCAAGAGACCCAGTACTTC.

This chain uses TRBV5-1 with TRBJ1-2; tentative D call: TRBD1 (5 bases). Germline V gene data show CDR1 as SGHRS and CDR2 as YFSETQ. CDR3 length: 15 residues. V lost 4 bases to trimming and J lost 5 bases, with 18 bases between them. The CDR3 protein is CASSPGHKGDYGYTF. CDR3 DNA sequence: TGCGCCAGCAGCCCCGGGCACAAAGGGGATTATGGCTACACCTTC. Variable domain in full (rest from reference TRBV5-1 and TRBJ1-2): KAGVTQTPRYLIKTRGQQVTLSCSPISGHRSVSWYQQTPGQGLQFLFEYFSETQRNKGNFPGRFSGRQFSNSRSEMNVSTLELGDSALYLCASSPGHKGDYGYTFGSGTRLTVV.

This sequence joins TRBV5-1 and TRBJ2-2, with D uncertain. Looked up from germline, CDR1 is SGHRS and CDR2 is YFSETQ. The CDR3 totals 15 residues. The V end lost 4 bases, the J end lost 2 bases, and 12 bases lay between the germline ends. CDR3 coding DNA: TGCGCCAGCAGCCCTATTCCCCTAAACACCGGGGAGCTGTTTTTT. This sequence encodes CASSPIPLNTGELFF.

The genes are TRBV3-1 (or the pseudogene TRBV3-2) and TRBJ2-1; D is possibly TRBD2 (6 bases). The CDR3 spans 14 residues. V lost 4 bases and J lost 8, with 15 bases in between. Germline-derived CDR1 and CDR2 are LGHDT and YNNKEL (reference sequence). This chain's CDR3 is CASSRGVAGYEQFF. Here the CDR3 DNA reads TGTGCCAGCAGCCGCGGGGTTGCGGGTTATGAGCAGTTCTTC.

The chain couples TRBV18 to TRBJ2-5, with D uncertain. The CDR3 totals 12 residues. Germline V CDR1 and CDR2: KGHSH, LQKENI. V shed 6 bases and J shed 5 bases, with 10 bases lying between them. The CDR3 region is CASSSTTETQYF. CDR3 coding DNA: TGTGCCAGCTCTTCTACCACGGAGACCCAGTACTTC.

This clone was seen a single time. V is TRBV11-2 and J is TRBJ2-7, with D perhaps matching TRBD1 (6 bases). V lost 1 base, J lost 3 bases, and 13 bases lay in between. The germline V gene has CDR1 SGHAT and CDR2 FQNNGV. The CDR3 totals 15 residues. This chain's CDR3 is CASSLGTGPNYEQYF. The CDR3, as DNA: TGTGCCAGCAGCTTAGGAACAGGGCCGAACTACGAGCAGTACTTC.

The gene calls are TRBV6-6 and TRBJ1-1; D is undetermined. This CDR3 comprises 12 residues. Germline assignment: CDR1 MNHNY and CDR2 SVGAGI (reference sequence). V gave up 5 bases and J gave up 5 bases, with 9 bases separating them. For the CDR3, the DNA is TGTGCCAGCAGTGGCAGCGATACTGAAGCTTTCTTT. Its protein product is CASSGSDTEAFF.

This chain joins TRBV6-6 and TRBJ2-3; a weak D match, TRBD1 (6 bases). CDR3 length: 19 residues. Germline-derived CDR1 and CDR2 are MNHNY and SVGAGI (reference sequence). The V end was cut by 5 bases, the J end by 0 bases, with 24 bases between. The CDR3 DNA reads TGTGCCAGCAGTCACCAGGGAGAAACACAGGGACCTAGCACAGATACGCAGTATTTT. Protein product: CASSHQGETQGPSTDTQYF.

The rearrangement joins TRBV11-2 to TRBJ1-6, with a possible D match to TRBD1 (6 bases). This CDR3 is 16 amino acids long. The germline CDR1 and CDR2 sequences are SGHAT and FQNNGV. Trimming removed 2 bases from V and 5 bases from J, with 13 bases in between. The CDR3 coding sequence is TGTGCCAGCAGCTTAACCACAGGGCTGAATAATTCACCCCTCCACTTT. This encodes CASSLTTGLNNSPLHF.

This chain uses TRBV7-2 with TRBJ2-5; TRBD2 might be the D (6 bases). Germline loops: CDR1 SGHTA, CDR2 FQGNSA. V was pared by 1 base and J by 5 bases, with 11 bases between. The CDR3 spans 14 residues. DNA for the CDR3: TGTGCCAGCAGCTTAGAGGCGGGACTGGAGACCCAGTACTTC. Translated: CASSLEAGLETQYF.

This rearrangement joins TRBV6-1 to TRBJ2-2, with D perhaps TRBD1 (5 bases). The CDR3 has 13 amino acids. With 10 bases removed from V and 1 base from J, the gap between germline ends came to 10 bases. Germline CDR1 reads MNHNS; CDR2 reads SASEGT. The CDR3 bases are TGTGCCACCGGCGGACAGAACACCGGGGAGCTGTTTTTT. It yields the protein CATGGQNTGELFF.

DNA for the CDR3: TGTGCCAGCTCACCTATCACCGGGGAGCTGTTTTTT. It translates to CASSPITGELFF. The V and J genes are TRBV18 and TRBJ2-2; D gene ambiguous. From germline, CDR1 is KGHSH and CDR2 LQKENI. The CDR3 is 12 amino acids. Between the trimmed V and J ends, which lost 3 bases and 4 bases, there was a span of 3 bases.

The rearrangement joins TRBV6-4 to TRBJ1-2; 9 nucleotides match TRBD1. The germline V gene encodes CDR1 MRHNA and CDR2 SNTAGT. The J segment lost 1 base and the V segment lost 5 bases, leaving 5 bases of the junction unmatched. The length of the CDR3 is 15 residues. CDR3 protein: CASSQQTGGNYGYTF. The CDR3 region has the DNA TGTGCCAGCAGTCAACAGACAGGGGGTAACTATGGCTACACCTTC.

The rearrangement uses TRBV27 and TRBJ2-1; possible D gene TRBD2, 6 bases. CDR1 and CDR2 from the germline V gene are MNHEY and SMNVEV (reference sequence). The ends were cut back, 6 bases at V and 0 bases at J, with 18 bases in the middle. CDR3 length equals 17 residues. The DNA for the CDR3 is TGTGCCAGCAGCCCCCTCGGGAGAGCGAGCTCCTACAATGAGCAGTTCTTC. It is translated as CASSPLGRASSYNEQFF.

In its sample, this clone was seen a few times. The chain is built from TRBV3-1 (or the pseudogene TRBV3-2) and TRBJ2-7, with a tentative D call TRBD2 (6 bases). CDR1 is LGHDT, CDR2 YNNKEL, per germline (reference sequence). CDR3 length equals 15 residues. V was clipped by 4 bases and J by 3 bases, with 16 bases between them. CDR3 amino acids: CASSPAGTADYEQYF. Here the CDR3 DNA reads TGTGCCAGCAGCCCCGCAGGGACTGCAGACTACGAGCAGTACTTC.

This clone showed up just once. The chain recombines TRBV9 with TRBJ2-5; 11 nucleotides agree with TRBD2. V was pared by 3 bases and J by 5 bases, with 12 bases of the junction left unmatched. This CDR3 comprises 17 residues. CDR1 is SGDLS, CDR2 YYNGEE, per germline. CDR3 in DNA: TGTGCCAGCAGCGGAGACTTAGCGGGGGGGCTGATGGAGACCCAGTACTTC. Its protein is CASSGDLAGGLMETQYF.

This rearrangement joins TRBV5-1 to TRBJ2-7; 8 bases are a match to TRBD1. The CDR3 spans 15 residues. V shed 4 bases, J shed 1 base, and the junction held 7 bases outside the gene matches. Per germline, CDR1 SGHRS and CDR2 YFSETQ. The CDR3 is CASSPNGQGSYEQYF. CDR3 nucleotide sequence: TGCGCCAGCAGCCCCAACGGACAGGGTTCCTACGAGCAGTACTTC.

The V call is TRBV7-9, the J call TRBJ2-5; 8 nucleotides align to TRBD2. Trimming at V came to 3 bases and at J to 6 bases, leaving 6 bases not matched to a gene. The CDR3 is made up of 14 amino acids. Germline CDR1 SEHNR, CDR2 FQNEAQ (reference sequence). The DNA of the CDR3 is TGTGCCAGCAGCTTCGGGGGGGGGCGGCAGACCCAGTACTTC. Translating it yields CASSFGGGRQTQYF.